The rows below give T cell receptor beta chains drawn from one sample of a study of shared clonotypes between healthy human individuals. Sequencing used immunoSEQ multiplex PCR; TCRdb keeps in-frame clones, though not all of them. The repertoire holds around 720,000 clones, with less than 80% as singletons. Sequencing input: memory CD4+ T cells sorted from blood. These receptors all stem from a woman aged 25-40 years in good health. Both conserved end residues are part of each CDR3. A D gene is named only where the DNA matches it firmly. The listing skips clone size in some rows; elsewhere it reads once, few, many or a size class.

v_gene: TRBV30
d_gene: NA
j_gene: TRBJ1-2
abundance: NA
CDR3nt: TGTGCCTGGCGCAAACCAGACAGCTATGGCTACACCTTC
CDR3aa: CAWRKPDSYGYTF

v_gene: TRBV19
d_gene: NA
j_gene: TRBJ1-2
abundance: NA
CDR3nt: TGTGCCAGTAGTTATGGCGTGAACTATGGCTACACCTTC
CDR3aa: CASSYGVNYGYTF

v_gene: TRBV5-1
d_gene: NA
j_gene: TRBJ1-2
abundance: many
CDR3nt: TGCGCCAGCAGCTTTGAGGGCTACACCTTC
CDR3aa: CASSFEGYTF

v_gene: TRBV10-2
d_gene: NA
j_gene: TRBJ2-2
abundance: NA
CDR3nt: TGCGCCAGCAGGGGTGGCGGGGAGCTGTTTTTT
CDR3aa: CASRGGGELFF

v_gene: TRBV28
d_gene: TRBD2
j_gene: TRBJ2-5
abundance: once
CDR3nt: TGTGCCAGCAACGGACTAGCGGAGCAAGAGACCCAGTACTTC
CDR3aa: CASNGLAEQETQYF

v_gene: TRBV7-8
d_gene: NA
j_gene: TRBJ2-2
abundance: few
CDR3nt: TGTGCCGGAACGGGCCGGGGCTCGAACACCGGGGAGCTGTTTTTT
CDR3aa: CAGTGRGSNTGELFF

v_gene: TRBV4-1
d_gene: TRBD2
j_gene: TRBJ2-7
abundance: few
CDR3nt: TGCGCCAGCAGCCAAGGTAGCGGGATCTCCTACGAGCAGTACTTC
CDR3aa: CASSQGSGISYEQYF

v_gene: TRBV7-9
d_gene: NA
j_gene: TRBJ2-7
abundance: few
CDR3nt: TGTGCCAGCAGCCGCGAGGGGGCCGGGAGGGAGCAGTACTTC
CDR3aa: CASSREGAGREQYF

v_gene: TRBV18
d_gene: NA
j_gene: TRBJ1-1
abundance: few
CDR3nt: TGTGCCAGCTCACCTCGGACAGATATGAACACTGAAGCTTTCTTT
CDR3aa: CASSPRTDMNTEAFF

v_gene: TRBV29-1
d_gene: TRBD1
j_gene: TRBJ1-5
abundance: NA
CDR3nt: TGCAGCGTCGGGACAGGGTTAGGCAATCAGCCCCAGCATTTT
CDR3aa: CSVGTGLGNQPQHF

v_gene: TRBV5-1
d_gene: NA
j_gene: TRBJ1-1
abundance: NA
CDR3nt: TGCGCCAGCAGCCAACCGGACTTAACTGGAGCGAACACTGAAGCTTTCTTT
CDR3aa: CASSQPDLTGANTEAFF

v_gene: TRBV9
d_gene: NA
j_gene: TRBJ1-4
abundance: NA
CDR3nt: TGTGCCAGCAGCGTAGCTGGGGGGGGCGGTGAAAAACTGTTTTTT
CDR3aa: CASSVAGGGGEKLFF

v_gene: TRBV6-5
d_gene: TRBD2
j_gene: TRBJ2-1
abundance: NA
CDR3nt: TGTGCCAGCAGTTACCCAGATGGTAGCGGGAGCAATGAGCAGTTCTTC
CDR3aa: CASSYPDGSGSNEQFF

v_gene: TRBV2
d_gene: TRBD1
j_gene: TRBJ2-7
abundance: NA
CDR3nt: TGTGCCAGCGGGGGACAGGCGTCTTACTACGAGCAGTACTTC
CDR3aa: CASGGQASYYEQYF

v_gene: TRBV6-1
d_gene: NA
j_gene: TRBJ1-5
abundance: NA
CDR3nt: TGTGCCAGCGGAGGCCCATGGGCAAGTCAGCCCCAGCATTTT
CDR3aa: CASGGPWASQPQHF

v_gene: TRBV27
d_gene: NA
j_gene: TRBJ2-1
abundance: NA
CDR3nt: TGTGCCAGCAGCCCTGTGGGCGGGAACGGTAATGAGCAGTTCTTC
CDR3aa: CASSPVGGNGNEQFF

v_gene: TRBV5-1
d_gene: NA
j_gene: TRBJ1-1
abundance: NA
CDR3nt: TGCGCCAGCAGCTCGCTCAGGGGAAGCCACACTGAAGCTTTCTTT
CDR3aa: CASSSLRGSHTEAFF

v_gene: TRBV27
d_gene: TRBD1
j_gene: TRBJ2-5
abundance: many
CDR3nt: TGTGCCAGCAGTCCATGGACAGGACGGGGGACCCAGTACTTC
CDR3aa: CASSPWTGRGTQYF

v_gene: TRBV7-2
d_gene: NA
j_gene: TRBJ1-4
abundance: NA
CDR3nt: TGTGCCAGCAGCTCCAGGGGTACGAATGAAAAACTGTTTTTT
CDR3aa: CASSSRGTNEKLFF

v_gene: TRBV9
d_gene: NA
j_gene: TRBJ2-3
abundance: NA
CDR3nt: TGTGCCAGCAGCGTAGGGGACCCAAAGACAGATACGCAGTATTTT
CDR3aa: CASSVGDPKTDTQYF

v_gene: TRBV5-1
d_gene: TRBD1
j_gene: TRBJ1-1
abundance: once
CDR3nt: TGCGCCAGCAGCGCCCAGACAGGGGGCACTGAAGCTTTCTTT
CDR3aa: CASSAQTGGTEAFF

v_gene: TRBV2
d_gene: NA
j_gene: TRBJ2-3
abundance: NA
CDR3nt: TGTGCCAGCAGTCGGGACGTCCTAAGAACAGATACGCAGTATTTT
CDR3aa: CASSRDVLRTDTQYF

v_gene: TRBV19
d_gene: NA
j_gene: TRBJ2-4
abundance: many
CDR3nt: TGTGCCAGTAGTATAAGACCAATTCTAGCCAAAAACATTCAGTACTTC
CDR3aa: CASSIRPILAKNIQYF

v_gene: TRBV6-6
d_gene: NA
j_gene: TRBJ1-1
abundance: NA
CDR3nt: TGTGCCAGCAGTTCCGACCTCGGGGGCGACAACACTGAAGCTTTCTTT
CDR3aa: CASSSDLGGDNTEAFF

v_gene: TRBV10-3
d_gene: TRBD1
j_gene: TRBJ1-1
abundance: NA
CDR3nt: TGTGCCATCAGTGAGCGACAGGGGTCGAACACTGAAGCTTTCTTT
CDR3aa: CAISERQGSNTEAFF

v_gene: TRBV11-2
d_gene: NA
j_gene: TRBJ2-7
abundance: NA
CDR3nt: TGTGCCAGCAGCCAAGGGGGGGCCAGGTACGAGCAGTACTTC
CDR3aa: CASSQGGARYEQYF

v_gene: TRBV6-6
d_gene: NA
j_gene: TRBJ2-1
abundance: NA
CDR3nt: TGTGCCAGCACCCCACAAGGTCAGGGTTATGAGCAGTTCTTC
CDR3aa: CASTPQGQGYEQFF

v_gene: TRBV10-2
d_gene: NA
j_gene: TRBJ1-1
abundance: once
CDR3nt: TGCGCCAGCAGTGAGTTCCTGAACACTGAAGCTTTCTTT
CDR3aa: CASSEFLNTEAFF

v_gene: TRBV27
d_gene: TRBD1
j_gene: TRBJ1-5
abundance: NA
CDR3nt: TGTGCCAGCAGTTTATCCGGACAGGGGCGCAATCAGCCCCAGCATTTT
CDR3aa: CASSLSGQGRNQPQHF

v_gene: TRBV5-4
d_gene: NA
j_gene: TRBJ2-7
abundance: NA
CDR3nt: TGTGCCAGCAGCTTTCTCTACGAGCAGTACTTC
CDR3aa: CASSFLYEQYF

v_gene: TRBV20-1
d_gene: TRBD1
j_gene: TRBJ1-2
abundance: NA
CDR3nt: TGCAGTGCGGGGGGACAGCCTTCTACCTTC
CDR3aa: CSAGGQPSTF

v_gene: TRBV18
d_gene: TRBD2
j_gene: TRBJ2-1
abundance: NA
CDR3nt: TGTGCCAGCTCACCACTGATTAGCGGGAATGAGCAGTTCTTC
CDR3aa: CASSPLISGNEQFF

v_gene: TRBV27
d_gene: NA
j_gene: TRBJ1-2
abundance: NA
CDR3nt: TGTGCCAGCAGTTTAAACCCGGGCTATGGCTACACCTTC
CDR3aa: CASSLNPGYGYTF

v_gene: TRBV15
d_gene: NA
j_gene: TRBJ2-3
abundance: NA
CDR3nt: TGTGCCACCAGCAGAGGATACACAGATACGCAGTATTTT
CDR3aa: CATSRGYTDTQYF

v_gene: TRBV29-1
d_gene: TRBD1
j_gene: TRBJ1-1
abundance: NA
CDR3nt: TGCAGCGTGACCGACAGGGGAGGGACTGAAGCTTTCTTT
CDR3aa: CSVTDRGGTEAFF

v_gene: TRBV5-1
d_gene: TRBD2
j_gene: TRBJ2-7
abundance: NA
CDR3nt: TGCGCCAGCAGCTTGGGCCGGCGCGGGAGATCCTACGAGCAGTACTTC
CDR3aa: CASSLGRRGRSYEQYF

v_gene: TRBV4-1
d_gene: TRBD1
j_gene: TRBJ1-3
abundance: few
CDR3nt: TGCGCCAGCAGCCAAGAGGACAGGGGGTTCTCTGGAAACACCATATATTTT
CDR3aa: CASSQEDRGFSGNTIYF

v_gene: TRBV6-4
d_gene: NA
j_gene: TRBJ1-1
abundance: NA
CDR3nt: TGTGCCAGCAGTGACCCCATTTGGCAGGACTTCACTGAAGCTTTCTTT
CDR3aa: CASSDPIWQDFTEAFF

v_gene: TRBV30
d_gene: NA
j_gene: TRBJ2-2
abundance: NA
CDR3nt: TGTGCCTGGAGGGGCTCGGGTCTCACCGGGGAGCTGTTTTTT
CDR3aa: CAWRGSGLTGELFF

v_gene: TRBV7-6
d_gene: NA
j_gene: TRBJ2-7
abundance: few
CDR3nt: TGTGCCAGCAGCCCGCAGGGGTTGGGGGAGCAGTACTTC
CDR3aa: CASSPQGLGEQYF

v_gene: TRBV11-2
d_gene: NA
j_gene: TRBJ2-7
abundance: NA
CDR3nt: TGTGCCAGCAGCTTAGTCGGGGAGGTCTACGAGCAGTACTTC
CDR3aa: CASSLVGEVYEQYF

v_gene: TRBV5-1
d_gene: NA
j_gene: TRBJ2-3
abundance: NA
CDR3nt: TGCGCCAGCCAATCCGGGAGTAGTACAGATACGCAGTATTTT
CDR3aa: CASQSGSSTDTQYF